This TCR beta chain derives from a study of Graves' ophthalmopathy and Graves' hyperthyroidism. This clonotype was counted only a few times. Isolation of PBMCs was performed using 10 ml of fresh peripheral blood. Amplification targeted the TCR beta CDR3 regions, with RNA transcripts as the source material. RT-PCR in the first round used HTBI primers; a second-round multiplex PCR followed. TCRdb re-analysed the multiplex PCR reads in MiXCR, keeping a single row per CDR3 protein. Of approximately 460,000 distinct CDR3 sequences listed, 13% to 15% are singletons. Germline V CDR1 and CDR2: LGHDT, YNNKEL (reference sequence). Trimming took off 1 base at V and 0 bases at J, with 21 bases between the two ends. This CDR3 region has 19 residues.

The sequencing sample was made of blood. The rearrangement links TRBV3-1 to TRBJ1-1, with a weak D call TRBD1 (6 bases). This receptor was taken from a woman in her thirties with Graves' ophthalmopathy. The CDR3 region is CASSQGSPAPDRLNTEAFF. For the CDR3, the DNA is TGTGCCAGCAGCCAAGGCTCACCGGCCCCTGACAGGCTGAACACTGAAGCTTTCTTT.